The 26 T cell receptor beta chains presented below share a single source sample, sequenced in a study of beta chain features in type 1 diabetes. Isolated RNA was reverse transcribed in full, so expressed TCRB transcripts were sequenced. Profiling relied on immunoSEQ multiplex PCR, and the TCRdb table lists in-frame clones only, not all of them. The data show under 400,000 clones, 14% seen once. The source material was central memory CD4+ T cells from blood. The receptors shown here come from a young man in good health.

This clone was seen more than once but under ten times. The J gene is TRBJ1-3, the V gene TRBV18; TRBD1 is a possible D gene (5 bases). The CDR3 spans 15 residues. Germline V gene sequence: CDR1 KGHSH, CDR2 LQKENI. The ends were cut back, 3 bases at V and 0 bases at J, with 9 bases in the middle. In DNA form, the CDR3 reads TGTGCCAGCTCACCCCTCGGGGCCTCTGGAAACACCATATATTTT. Protein: CASSPLGASGNTIYF.

CDR3 sequence: CASSPGQGVQPQHF. Written as DNA, the CDR3 is TGTGCCAGCAGTCCGGGACAGGGAGTACAGCCCCAGCATTTT. The chain has TRBV2 and TRBJ1-5; 9 nucleotides align to TRBD1. After removal of 5 bases from V and 7 bases from J, the junction contained 6 bases not matched to a gene. The CDR3 consists of 14 residues. The germline gives CDR1 SNHLY, CDR2 FYNNEI.

This clone was seen a few times. This rearrangement joins TRBV15 to TRBJ1-4, with 7 bases lining up with TRBD1. V shed 0 bases, J shed 10 bases, and the junction held 8 bases outside the gene matches. This CDR3 has 15 amino acids. The germline CDR1 and CDR2 sequences are LNHNV and YYDKDF (reference sequence). Written as DNA, the CDR3 is TGTGCCACCAGCAGAGATGTGCAGGGGGGAGTAAAACTGTTTTTT. Its translation: CATSRDVQGGVKLFF.

This sequence joins TRBV5-1 and TRBJ2-1; TRBD2 aligns across 10 bases. J gave up 8 bases and V 3 bases, and 11 bases lay outside the gene matches. The CDR3 is 16 residues long. CDR1 is SGHRS and CDR2 is YFSETQ in the germline V gene. Here the CDR3 reads CASSWTGTSAVYEQFF. CDR3 in DNA: TGCGCCAGCAGCTGGACCGGGACTAGCGCCGTGTATGAGCAGTTCTTC. Supplemented by reference TRBV5-1 and TRBJ2-1, the full variable domain reads KAGVTQTPRYLIKTRGQQVTLSCSPISGHRSVSWYQQTPGQGLQFLFEYFSETQRNKGNFPGRFSGRQFSNSRSEMNVSTLELGDSALYLCASSWTGTSAVYEQFFGPGTRLTVL.

This clone has just a few counts. CDR3 residues: CASSLRGGGSFGYTF. CDR3 in DNA: TGTGCCAGCAGCTTGAGGGGGGGAGGTTCGTTTGGCTACACCTTC. The chain has TRBV7-2 and TRBJ1-2; a weak D match, TRBD1 (6 bases). The CDR3 runs 15 residues. Germline CDR1 SGHTA, CDR2 FQGNSA. Trimming pared 3 bases from V and 7 bases from J, leaving 18 bases between. Variable domain in full (rest from reference TRBV7-2 and TRBJ1-2): GAGVSQSPSNKVTEKGKDVELRCDPISGHTALYWYRQSLGQGLEFLIYFQGNSAPDKSGLPSDRFSAERTGGSVSTLTIQRTQQEDSAVYLCASSLRGGGSFGYTFGSGTRLTVV.

The chain employs TRBV4-3 and TRBJ2-1; 8 bases agree with TRBD1. CDR1 is LGHNA and CDR2 is YSLEER in the germline V gene. The J segment lost 4 bases and the V segment lost 4 bases, leaving 3 bases of the junction unmatched. CDR3 length: 14 amino acids. CDR3 sequence: CASSRQGAYNEQFF. In nucleotides, the CDR3 is TGCGCCAGCAGCCGGCAGGGGGCTTACAATGAGCAGTTCTTC.

This clone has more than one count but fewer than ten. V gene TRBV6-1 combines with J gene TRBJ1-4, with D unclear. With 8 bases removed from V and 4 bases from J, the gap between germline ends came to 2 bases. Per the germline V gene, CDR1 is MNHNS and CDR2 is SASEGT. The length of the CDR3 is 10 residues. This CDR3 reads CASRNEKLFF. The CDR3 nucleotides are TGTGCCAGCCGTAATGAAAAACTGTTTTTT.

This chain links TRBV7-2 with TRBJ2-1, with D hard to call. Trimming cost V 3 bases and J 9 bases, with 9 bases left between them. The V gene's germline CDR1 is SGHTA and CDR2 FQGNSA. CDR3 length: 12 residues. This chain's CDR3 is CASSFDVGEQFF. CDR3 coding DNA: TGTGCCAGCAGCTTTGACGTCGGTGAGCAGTTCTTC.

The V and J genes are TRBV27 and TRBJ1-2, with a tentative D call TRBD1 (6 bases). This CDR3 is built from 12 residues. The V gene's germline CDR1 is MNHEY and CDR2 SMNVEV (reference sequence). The germline V and J ends were trimmed by 8 bases and 8 bases, with 15 bases remaining between them. For the CDR3, the DNA is TGTGCCAGCGCGGACAGTGTGCAGGGCTACACCTTC. Translated, it gives CASADSVQGYTF.

In this sample, this clone turned up many times. The chain links TRBV9 to TRBJ2-3; the D gene is possibly TRBD1 (6 bases). CDR1 is SGDLS and CDR2 is YYNGEE in the germline V gene. The germline V and J ends were trimmed by 3 bases and 6 bases, with 14 bases remaining between them. This CDR3 has 14 residues. The CDR3 region has the DNA TGTGCCAGCAGCGCCAGCACAGGGACGGATACGCAGTATTTT. As protein: CASSASTGTDTQYF. Combining the CDR3 with reference TRBV9 and TRBJ2-3 gives the whole variable domain DSGVTQTPKHLITATGQRVTLRCSPRSGDLSVYWYQQSLDQGLQFLIQYYNGEERAKGNILERFSAQQFPDLHSELNLSSLELGDSALYFCASSASTGTDTQYFGPGTRLTVL.

Concerning this clone itself: The sample holds other DNA sequences that translate to the same CDR3. The V gene is TRBV30, the J gene TRBJ2-5; tentative D call: TRBD2 (5 bases). CDR3 length: 13 residues. Trimming removed 0 bases from V and 5 bases from J, with 10 bases in between. Germline V CDR1 and CDR2: GTSNPN, SVGIG (reference sequence). CDR3 sequence (DNA): TGTGCCTGGAGTGTACTAGGAAGGGAGACCCAGTACTTC. It translates to CAWSVLGRETQYF.

The gene calls are TRBV13 and TRBJ2-3, with 11 bases that match TRBD2. The V gene's germline CDR1 is PRHDT and CDR2 FYEKMQ (reference sequence). J lost 5 bases, V lost 4 bases, and 8 bases had no gene match. The CDR3 consists of 16 residues. This chain's CDR3 is CASSSLAGGDRDTQYF. DNA of the CDR3: TGTGCCAGCAGCTCCTTAGCGGGAGGGGACCGAGATACGCAGTATTTT.

The chain has TRBV10-3 and TRBJ2-7, with D perhaps matching TRBD1 (6 bases). CDR1 and CDR2 (germline): ENHRY, SYGVKD. The CDR3 consists of 14 residues. Trimming shortened V by 1 base and J by 3 bases, and 10 bases separated the two germline ends. The CDR3 loop is CAISEYGQNYEQYV. Here the CDR3 DNA reads TGTGCCATCAGTGAGTACGGACAGAACTACGAGCAGTACGTC.

J is TRBJ1-6 and V is TRBV29-1; D is ambiguous. This CDR3 is built from 13 residues. Germline values: CDR1 SQVTM, CDR2 ANQGSEA. Between the trimmed V and J ends, which lost 7 bases and 0 bases, there was a span of 7 bases. The CDR3 region has the DNA TGCAGCGCCAAAAGCTCCTATAATTCACCCCTCCACTTT. This gives the protein CSAKSSYNSPLHF.

This clone occurred a few times. A read error is the likely source, as a far larger clone sits one nucleotide away. The chain combines TRBV7-2 with TRBJ1-6, with TRBD1 as a possible D gene (6 bases). Trimming took off 5 bases at V and 5 bases at J, with 22 bases between the two ends. Germline CDR1 and CDR2: SGHTA and FQGNSA. This CDR3 comprises 18 residues. The CDR3 spells CASSQETTGFSDNSPLHF. In DNA, the CDR3 is TGTGCCAGCAGCCAAGAAACGACAGGATTCTCAGATAATTCACCCCTCCACTTT.

The rearrangement joins TRBV11-3 to TRBJ2-7; perhaps TRBD2 as D (6 bases). V shed 5 bases and J shed 3 bases, with 11 bases lying between them. Per the germline V gene, CDR1 is SGHNT and CDR2 is YENEEA. The CDR3 runs to 13 residues. Here the CDR3 DNA reads TGTGCCAGCAGCCCAGGAGGGGACTACGAGCAGTACGTC. Protein sequence: CASSPGGDYEQYV.

V usage is TRBV9 and J usage is TRBJ2-3; D unclear. The germline gives CDR1 SGDLS, CDR2 YYNGEE. Trimming pared 0 bases from V and 6 bases from J, leaving 20 bases between. The CDR3 has 17 residues. CDR3 sequence: CASSVAQGPRYGDTQYF. CDR3 sequence (DNA): TGTGCCAGCAGCGTAGCTCAAGGGCCCCGCTATGGGGATACGCAGTATTTT.

This clone was observed many times. The V and J genes are TRBV7-9 and TRBJ2-1; 11 bases align to TRBD2. Germline V gene data show CDR1 as SEHNR and CDR2 as FQNEAQ (reference sequence). The CDR3 consists of 16 residues. After removal of 0 bases from V and 5 bases from J, the junction contained 3 bases not matched to a gene. The CDR3 sequence: CASSLATSGRNNEQFF. DNA for the CDR3: TGTGCCAGCAGCTTAGCCACTAGCGGGAGAAACAATGAGCAGTTCTTC.

This clone was seen more than once but under ten times. CDR3 coding DNA: TGTGCCAGCAGTTACCGCACTTTGACAGGGGAGAGTGGCTACACCTTC. Protein product: CASSYRTLTGESGYTF. V usage is TRBV6-6 and J usage is TRBJ1-2; 8 nucleotides agree with TRBD1. The CDR3 is made up of 16 amino acids. Trimming removed 2 bases from V and 7 bases from J; junction bases left unmatched: 12. Germline V gives CDR1 MNHNY, CDR2 SVGAGI (reference sequence).

The table lists this clone with a few counts. The gene calls are TRBV18 and TRBJ1-5; 9 positions agree with TRBD1. V shed 2 bases, J shed 7 bases, and the junction held 9 bases outside the gene matches. The CDR3 is 16 amino acids. Germline lookup yields CDR1 KGHSH and CDR2 LQKENI. Here the CDR3 DNA reads TGTGCCAGCTCACCATCAAACAGGGGGCAGGGACAGCCCCAGCATTTT. This codes for CASSPSNRGQGQPQHF.

This clone was recorded many times. The chain has TRBV29-1 and TRBJ2-3; 8 nucleotides agree with TRBD2. CDR1 is SQVTM, CDR2 ANQGSEA, per germline. V was pared by 5 bases and J by 4 bases, with 5 bases of the junction left unmatched. The CDR3 is 13 residues long. The CDR3 sequence: CSVKSGSSDTQYF. The CDR3, as DNA: TGCAGCGTTAAAAGCGGGAGCTCAGATACGCAGTATTTT.

The chain links TRBV7-9 to TRBJ1-5; TRBD1 aligns across 7 bases. Germline assignment: CDR1 SEHNR and CDR2 FQNEAQ (reference sequence). This CDR3 is 12 amino acids long. The ends lost 0 bases at V and 15 bases at J; junction bases unmatched: 5. The CDR3 nucleotides read TGTGCCAGCAGCTTAGCCTTCCCAGGGGGGCATTTT. This codes for CASSLAFPGGHF.

This clone has at least ten counts. This rearrangement joins TRBV4-2 to TRBJ2-1; 9 nucleotides align to TRBD1. Per germline, CDR1 LGHNA and CDR2 YNFKEQ. The CDR3 runs to 15 residues. The trim removed 3 bases at V and 6 bases at J, leaving 6 bases unmatched. The CDR3 DNA reads as TGTGCCAGCAGCCACCCGGGACAGGGTAGCAATGAGCAGTTCTTC. This translates into CASSHPGQGSNEQFF.

This clone has more than one count but fewer than ten. The rearrangement joins TRBV19 to TRBJ2-2; either TRBD1 or TRBD2 may supply D (6 bases each). The CDR3 consists of 15 residues. Germline V gene data show CDR1 as LNHDA and CDR2 as SQIVND (reference sequence). Between the trimmed V and J ends, which lost 3 bases and 5 bases, there was a span of 13 bases. The CDR3 sequence: CASSILGAGTGELFF. CDR3 nucleotides: TGTGCCAGTAGTATTTTGGGGGCGGGGACCGGGGAGCTGTTTTTT.

This clone was seen a handful of times. J is TRBJ2-3 and V is TRBV27, with D perhaps matching TRBD1 (5 bases). The CDR3 spans 13 residues. Trimming removed 10 bases from V and 1 base from J, with 12 bases in between. Germline V gives CDR1 MNHEY, CDR2 SMNVEV (reference sequence). CDR3 DNA sequence: TGTGCCACCTGGGTCAGGGGCACAGATACGCAGTATTTT. It codes for CATWVRGTDTQYF.

On this clone: The same CDR3 can be traced to other DNA sequences in this sample. The chain is built from TRBV5-1 and TRBJ1-1; D is perhaps TRBD1 (5 bases). V lost 4 bases and J lost 1, with 11 bases in between. The CDR3 runs to 14 residues. CDR1 and CDR2 (germline): SGHRS, YFSETQ. Here the CDR3 reads CASSNGQPNTEAFF. For the CDR3, the DNA is TGCGCCAGCAGCAATGGACAACCGAACACTGAAGCTTTCTTT.